The next 21 T cell receptor beta chains were all read from a single sample in a study of beta chain features in type 1 diabetes. All of the isolated RNA was reverse transcribed, so expressed TCRB transcripts were sequenced. Clones were read by immunoSEQ multiplex PCR, and TCRdb kept only the in-frame ones, dropping some. The top ten hold 0.65% of the sample, which has 110,000 to 150,000 clones, about a tenth seen once. The sample was central memory CD4+ T cells from blood. The receptors stem from a woman in her thirties or forties in good health.

This clone was seen a handful of times. The chain has TRBV5-1 and TRBJ2-7; TRBD1 might be the D (6 bases). V lost 5 bases to trimming and J lost 7 bases, with 22 bases between them. The CDR3 contains 15 residues. CDR1 and CDR2 from the germline V gene are SGHRS and YFSETQ. Here the CDR3 reads CASSSAPGTSREQYF. DNA for the CDR3: TGCGCCAGCAGTTCGGCCCCCGGGACATCGAGGGAGCAGTACTTC.

The rearrangement links TRBV5-8 to TRBJ1-1; D possibly corresponds to TRBD1 (6 bases). In germline, CDR1 is SGHTS, CDR2 YDEGEE. V lost 5 bases, J lost 0 bases, and 11 bases lay in between. This CDR3 is 14 amino acids long. CDR3 loop: CASSWTAMNTEAFF. Here the CDR3 DNA reads TGTGCCAGCAGTTGGACAGCCATGAACACTGAAGCTTTCTTT.

The table lists this clone with a few counts. The V gene is TRBV4-2, the J gene TRBJ2-1; the D gene is possibly TRBD2 (5 bases). The CDR3 contains 17 residues. The germline CDR1 and CDR2 sequences are LGHNA and YNFKEQ. Trimming took off 4 bases at V and 4 bases at J, with 20 bases between the two ends. The CDR3 is CASSPEATDSFYNEQFF. In DNA form, the CDR3 reads TGTGCCAGCAGCCCCGAGGCAACGGACTCCTTTTACAATGAGCAGTTCTTC.

This clone turned up a few times. Other DNA sequences in this specimen translate into the identical CDR3. V and J are TRBV4-2 and TRBJ2-5; 7 bases match TRBD2. CDR3 length: 14 residues. The J segment lost 3 bases and the V segment lost 1 base, leaving 2 bases of the junction unmatched. The V gene's germline CDR1 is LGHNA and CDR2 YNFKEQ. The CDR3 nucleotides are TGTGCCAGCAGCCAAGTGGGGGGGAAAGAGACCCAGTACTTC. Translation: CASSQVGGKETQYF.

The chain recombines TRBV19 with TRBJ1-5; 7 positions agree with TRBD1. V trimming: 4 bases; J trimming: 1 base; junction bases outside the gene matches: 4. The germline V gene encodes CDR1 LNHDA and CDR2 SQIVND (reference sequence). The CDR3 is 15 residues long. The CDR3 sequence is CASSTGQTSNQPQHF. The CDR3 DNA is TGTGCCAGTAGTACGGGACAGACAAGCAATCAGCCCCAGCATTTT.

This chain joins TRBV18 and TRBJ1-6; D is unresolved. V was pared by 0 bases and J by 11 bases, with 14 bases between. The germline CDR1 and CDR2 sequences are KGHSH and LQKENI. The CDR3 length is 15 residues. The CDR3 reads CASSPPARRPAPLHF. In nucleotides, the CDR3 is TGTGCCAGCTCACCACCAGCAAGGAGGCCGGCACCCCTCCACTTT.

CDR3 DNA: TGCGCCAGCAGCTTGGGCGGGGGGGCGTTGTATGAGCAGTTCTTC. It codes for CASSLGGGALYEQFF. The J gene is TRBJ2-1, the V gene TRBV5-1; 9 bases fit TRBD2. Looked up from germline, CDR1 is SGHRS and CDR2 is YFSETQ. V was pared by 0 bases and J by 8 bases, with 6 bases of the junction left unmatched. The CDR3 loop spans 15 amino acids.

This clone was counted between two and nine times. The chain carries TRBV19 and TRBJ2-1; weak D call: TRBD2 (6 bases). Germline values: CDR1 LNHDA, CDR2 SQIVND (reference sequence). The CDR3 contains 12 residues. The V gene lost 4 bases and the J gene lost 7 bases, with 8 bases spanning the gap. The CDR3 loop reads CASSSRGNEQFF. CDR3 bases: TGTGCCAGTAGTAGCCGGGGGAATGAGCAGTTCTTC.

The J gene is TRBJ2-5, the V gene TRBV4-1, with 7 bases fitting TRBD2. The J segment lost 2 bases and the V segment lost 2 bases, leaving 5 bases of the junction unmatched. The germline gives CDR1 MGHRA, CDR2 YSYEKL. The CDR3 sequence is 15 residues long. CDR3 protein: CASSQPGLRQETQYF. CDR3 nucleotides: TGCGCCAGCAGCCAACCGGGACTACGGCAAGAGACCCAGTACTTC.

V usage is TRBV7-8 and J usage is TRBJ1-2, with TRBD1 matching over 9 bases. With V trimmed by 5 bases and J by 7 bases, 11 bases remained unmatched. The CDR3 runs 15 residues. Germline V gene sequence: CDR1 SGHVS, CDR2 FQNEAQ. In nucleotides, the CDR3 is TGTGCCAGCAGCGGGCAGGGACAGGGATTTGGTGGCTACACCTTC. Amino acids: CASSGQGQGFGGYTF.

This chain joins TRBV10-1 and TRBJ2-2, with D perhaps TRBD1 (5 bases). The germline gives CDR1 WNHNN, CDR2 SYGVQD (reference sequence). The CDR3 loop spans 13 amino acids. In DNA, the CDR3 is TGCCCCGACGTGGGAAAGGGGATCGGGGAGCTGTTTTTT. This sequence encodes CPDVGKGIGELFF.

This clone occurred many times. The chain employs TRBV23-1 and TRBJ2-1; 8 bases are a match to TRBD2. TRBV23-1 is sorted into the ORF group, with uncertain function. The CDR3 runs 14 residues. V gave up 8 bases and J gave up 6 bases; unmatched junction bases: 9. The CDR3 DNA is TGCGCCAGCGATAGCGGGGAGAGAACCAATGAGCAGTTCTTC. This translates into CASDSGERTNEQFF.

This clone was detected a few times. CDR3 in amino acids: CASTKGLNREGTEAFF. The CDR3 nucleotides are TGTGCCAGCACTAAAGGGCTGAACAGGGAGGGCACTGAAGCTTTCTTT. The chain combines TRBV2 with TRBJ1-1; the D gene is possibly TRBD1 (6 bases). Trimming took 7 bases from V and 4 from J, leaving 22 bases between them. The germline V gene has CDR1 SNHLY and CDR2 FYNNEI. The length of the CDR3 is 16 residues. Supplemented by reference TRBV2 and TRBJ1-1, the full variable domain reads EPEVTQTPSHQVTQMGQEVILRCVPISNHLYFYWYRQILGQKVEFLVSFYNNEISEKSEIFDDQFSVERPDGSNFTLKIRSTKLEDSAMYFCASTKGLNREGTEAFFGQGTRLTVV.

Only a few counts were recorded for this clone. This chain uses TRBV2 with TRBJ1-5; D unclear. The CDR3 spans 13 residues. CDR1 and CDR2 from the germline V gene are SNHLY and FYNNEI. V shed 6 bases and J shed 4 bases, with 10 bases lying between them. This CDR3 reads CASSWGGNQPQHF. The CDR3 DNA is TGTGCCAGCAGCTGGGGAGGGAATCAGCCCCAGCATTTT.

The V gene is TRBV4-3, the J gene TRBJ1-5; 12 bases agree with TRBD1. V lost 3 bases to trimming and J lost 7 bases; unmatched junction nucleotides: 4. This CDR3 has 15 residues. Germline V gene lookup returns CDR1 LGHNA and CDR2 YSLEER. The CDR3 DNA follows: TGCGCCAGCAGCCAGGGACAGGGGGCAGGCCAGCCCCAGCATTTT. It yields the protein CASSQGQGAGQPQHF.

A few counts support this clone. The chain recombines TRBV4-1 with TRBJ2-7; a weak D match, TRBD2 (7 bases). Trimming removed 5 bases at V and 3 bases at J, with 20 bases between. The CDR3 sequence is 16 residues long. From germline, CDR1 is MGHRA and CDR2 YSYEKL. CDR3 loop: CASSSTVPGGIYEQYF. The DNA of the CDR3 is TGCGCCAGCAGCTCCACGGTTCCGGGGGGCATCTACGAGCAGTACTTC.

The J gene is TRBJ1-1, the V gene TRBV18; D unresolved. The germline V gene has CDR1 KGHSH and CDR2 LQKENI. V was pared by 5 bases and J by 1 base, with 14 bases between. There are 15 residues in the CDR3. The CDR3 loop reads CASSGMSRGNTEAFF. CDR3 coding DNA: TGTGCCAGCTCAGGCATGAGCAGAGGGAACACTGAAGCTTTCTTT.

This clone was detected a few times. This chain uses TRBV12-5 with TRBJ2-1; TRBD1 matches 9 bases. This CDR3 is 16 amino acids long. V trimming: 5 bases; J trimming: 7 bases; junction bases outside the gene matches: 12. Germline CDR1 reads LGHNT; CDR2 reads FRNRAP. CDR3 in DNA: TGTGCTAGTGGTCCCCCCGGGACAGGGCCCTTTAATGAGCAGTTCTTC. Translation: CASGPPGTGPFNEQFF. Variable domain in full (rest from reference TRBV12-5 and TRBJ2-1): DARVTQTPRHKVTEMGQEVTMRCQPILGHNTVFWYRQTMMQGLELLAYFRNRAPLDDSGMPKDRFSAEMPDATLATLKIQPSEPRDSAVYFCASGPPGTGPFNEQFFGPGTRLTVL.

The rearrangement links TRBV7-9 to TRBJ2-3; D perhaps matches TRBD1 (7 bases). CDR1 and CDR2 from the germline V gene are SEHNR and FQNEAQ (reference sequence). Between the trimmed V and J ends, which lost 2 bases and 7 bases, there was a span of 10 bases. CDR3 size: 13 residues. As DNA, the CDR3 is TGTGCCAGCAGCTTACAGGGGGGAAATACGCAGTATTTT. Protein sequence: CASSLQGGNTQYF.

This clone was seen more than once but under ten times. This sequence joins TRBV7-8 and TRBJ2-4, with 8 bases that match TRBD1. The junction had 7 bases not matched to a gene; V was cut back by 5 bases and J by 4 bases. CDR1 and CDR2 (germline): SGHVS, FQNEAQ. The CDR3 is made up of 15 amino acids. The CDR3 protein is CASSQGGQEKNIQYF. DNA for the CDR3: TGTGCCAGCAGCCAAGGGGGACAGGAGAAAAACATTCAGTACTTC.

The chain links TRBV5-1 to TRBJ2-1, with TRBD2 identical over 10 bases. The V segment lost 1 base and the J segment 7 bases; nucleotides outside the gene matches: 5. The CDR3 loop spans 15 amino acids. The germline gives CDR1 SGHRS, CDR2 YFSETQ. For the CDR3, the DNA is TGCGCCAGCAGCTTGAGTCTAGCGGGGGATAATGAGCAGTTCTTC. Its protein is CASSLSLAGDNEQFF.